The subject of this entry is one T cell receptor beta chain. Antigen specificity is unknown. Time point reported: newly diagnosed GD, antithyroid drugs for less than 3 months. PBMC RNA served as the TCR library source. With V trimmed by 1 base and J by 3 bases, 5 bases remained unmatched. The CDR3 runs to 15 residues. This specimen belongs to a study of regulatory T cells in long-lasting Graves disease. Study background: Less than 3 months of antithyroid drugs had been taken by newly diagnosed Graves' patients.

The authors built TCR beta libraries using iRepertoire HTBI primers and Arm-PCR of CDR3 regions. TCRdb itself ran the multiplex PCR reads through MiXCR, one entry per CDR3 protein. The sample shows a few hundred thousand distinct CDR3 sequences, around 15% of them seen only once. The study, taken as a whole, reports: Preferential use of TRBV28, TRBJ1-2 and TRBJ2-5 was seen in persistent disease. Shared public clonotypes totalled 2,741 in persistent patients, compared with 966 in new patients.

The same specimen was also included in a second study, on T cells in Graves' hyperthyroidism and ophthalmopathy. That publication notes: HTBI primers were the set used in a first-round RT-PCR of the TCR CDR3.

The chain recombines TRBV12-3 or TRBV12-4 with TRBJ1-2, with 7 positions matching TRBD1. This receptor was obtained from a woman aged 18-29 years with Graves disease. The sample in question was peripheral blood mononuclear cells (PBMCs), obtained at new diagnosis, from a patient treated with antithyroid drugs. CDR3 in amino acids: CASSLVDRTYYGYTF. CDR3 nucleotides: TGTGCCAGCAGTTTAGTGGACAGGACTTACTATGGCTACACCTTC.